The T cell receptor (beta chain) described here comes from a study of post-analysis software for immune sequencing data. Turning to the study itself: Relapsing-remitting, secondary progressive and progressive-relapsing forms of multiple sclerosis all featured among disease courses. Findings and caveats of the study: Elevated frequency relative to controls characterized roughly five TRBV segments in patients, TRBV5-6, TRBV5-1 and TRBV20-1 among them. The normalized Chao1 diversity of multiple sclerosis patients was significantly lower than that of controls. F-measure co-clustering was strong for batch-matched samples.

Each TCR beta cDNA library carried unique molecular identifiers. The authors obtained some 500,000 cDNA molecules from approximately 0.95 to 9.8 million T cells. TCRdb re-analysed the PCR reads in MiXCR, keeping a single row per CDR3 protein. The table includes 750,000 to 950,000 distinct CDR3 sequences, 46% detected once. Comments on this clonotype: The target antigen is unknown.

Deletions cut 3 bases from V and 2 bases from J, with 8 bases between. The CDR3 extends over 12 amino acids. Germline V gene sequence: CDR1 SQVTM, CDR2 ANQGSEA. This chain links TRBV29-1 with TRBJ2-7; D is uncertain. The receptor's source is a girl aged 5 to 17 with multiple sclerosis. The sequencing input was blood. DNA of the CDR3: TGCAGCGTTGAGGACGGTACCTACGAGCAGTACTTC. It codes for CSVEDGTYEQYF.